This paragraph covers one T cell receptor (beta chain) sequence. Its antigen is not identified. The entry originates in a study of regulatory T cells in long-lasting Graves disease. The time point was: persistent/refractory GD, antithyroid drugs over 5 years with positive TRAb. Extracted PBMC RNA gave rise to the TCR library. Graves' disease diagnoses used American Thyroid Association guidelines. To make TCR beta libraries, researchers used iRepertoire HTBI primers and Arm-PCR of CDR3 regions. MiXCR, run by TCRdb on the multiplex PCR reads, gives a single entry per CDR3 protein. The sample consists of hundreds of thousands of distinct CDR3 sequences, around 20% of them appearing once. CDR1 is MGHRA, CDR2 YSYEKL, per germline. There are 16 residues in the CDR3. J was trimmed by 2 bases and V by 1 base; bases with no gene match: 4. Broader study findings: TCR diversity was lower in persistent Graves' patients than in newly diagnosed ones. Repertoires from persistent disease leaned toward TRBV28, TRBJ1-2 and TRBJ2-5.

Sample: peripheral blood mononuclear cells (PBMCs), taken when the disease was refractory, from a patient treated with antithyroid drugs. The clonotype comes from a female donor with Graves disease. The V and J genes are TRBV4-1 and TRBJ2-5; 10 bases map to TRBD2. DNA for the CDR3: TGCGCCAGCAGCCAAGCTCTTAGCGGGAGGCAAGAGACCCAGTACTTC. Translating gives CASSQALSGRQETQYF.